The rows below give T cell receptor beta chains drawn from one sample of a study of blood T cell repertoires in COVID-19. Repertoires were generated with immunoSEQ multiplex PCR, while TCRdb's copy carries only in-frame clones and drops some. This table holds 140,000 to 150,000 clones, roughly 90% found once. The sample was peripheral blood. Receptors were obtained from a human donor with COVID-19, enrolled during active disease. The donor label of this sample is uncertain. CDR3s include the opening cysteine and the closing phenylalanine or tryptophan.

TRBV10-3	CAISGQGEATSNKAFF
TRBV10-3	CASQGGNEQFF
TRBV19	CASRGGGGNNEQFF
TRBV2	CASSRDTGYSPLHF
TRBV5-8	CASSFDRVGVGNTIYF
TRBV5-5	CASSFFGRTNYGYTF
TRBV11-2	CASSGYRGVGNEQFF
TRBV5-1	CASSLVGSYNEQFF
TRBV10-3	CAITGTGTHNEQFF
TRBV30	CACIGTWTGAFF
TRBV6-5	CASGGTGRYGYTF
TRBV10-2	CASSPLQGAYEQYF
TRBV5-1	CASSLNTGRSGDGYTF
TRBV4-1	CASSRTGQPLETQYF
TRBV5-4	CASSLGWTSGDTGELFF
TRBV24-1	CATSDYTGSYNEQFF
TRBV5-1	CASSTGFSYGYTF
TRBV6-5	CASGTVQETQYF
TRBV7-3	CASSFPSYAKTQYF
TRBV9	CASSVERWGGHNEQFF
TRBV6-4	CASSDSGGSGTDTQYF
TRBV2	CASSTDRYSYEQYF
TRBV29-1	CSVSTTGGADGELFF
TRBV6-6	CASSYPGGRDEQYF
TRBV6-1	CASSEDGADMGYTF
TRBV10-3	CAIRLSGGAAEQYF
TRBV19	CASSIIGQGIGELFF
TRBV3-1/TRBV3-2	CASNNMNEKLFF
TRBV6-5	CASSYSRSGELFF
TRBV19	CASRAGASGNTIYF
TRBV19	CASSMASGGANAENEQFF
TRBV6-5	CASNKGQAPYEQYF
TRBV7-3	CASSYPGSPLHF
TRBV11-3	CASSLGQLDTDTQYF
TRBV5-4	CASSLGRETQYF
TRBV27	CASSPSTGANYGYTF
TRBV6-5	CASSYSYATPTGELFF
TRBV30	CAWTQGSNTEAFF